This T cell receptor (beta chain) was identified during a study of control samples from healthy donors and cancer patients. The repertoire was sequenced with immunoSEQ multiplex PCR; TCRdb's copy has only in-frame clones and lacks some. The sample includes approximately 84,000 clones, about nine tenths of them seen just once. V dropped 2 bases and J dropped 0; count of bases not matched to a gene: 5. CDR1 is MNHEY, CDR2 SVGEGT, per germline. The CDR3 covers 16 residues. This clone has a handful of counts. Specimen: blood. This chain uses TRBV6-2 or TRBV6-3 with TRBJ2-3, with 7 positions matching TRBD2. The sequence was collected from a man aged 25-45 years in good health. This chain's CDR3 is CASSYERGTSTDTQYF. For the CDR3, the DNA is TGTGCCAGCAGTTACGAGCGGGGAACTAGCACAGATACGCAGTATTTT.